A single sample gave rise to the 3 T cell receptor beta chains below, sequenced in a study of blood T cell repertoires in COVID-19. The data were produced by immunoSEQ multiplex PCR, yet TCRdb's version contains in-frame clones alone and is incomplete. The top ten clones hold about 18% of a sample with more than 250,000 clones, roughly 90% of them seen once. Sequencing was done on a sample of PBMCs or T cells enriched from blood (not recorded which). The origin of the receptors is a woman between 25 and 40 years old who had recovered from COVID-19.

The rearrangement uses TRBV5-4 and TRBJ2-5, with D perhaps matching TRBD1 (5 bases). CDR3 length: 15 amino acids. Between the trimmed V and J ends, which lost 1 base and 2 bases, there was a span of 12 bases. Germline CDR1 is SGHNT and CDR2 is YYREEE (reference sequence). The CDR3 region is CASSLFGAYQETQYF. As DNA, the CDR3 is TGTGCCAGCAGCTTGTTTGGGGCATATCAAGAGACCCAGTACTTC.

The chain's CDR3 is CASSIDGQGIFYGYTF. The CDR3 region has the DNA TGTGCCAGTAGTATAGACGGACAGGGAATCTTCTATGGCTACACCTTC. The chain is built from TRBV19 and TRBJ1-2; 8 bases align to TRBD1. V gave up 0 bases and J gave up 4 bases; unmatched junction bases: 7. Germline V lookup: CDR1 LNHDA, CDR2 SQIVND (reference sequence). This CDR3 spans 16 amino acids.

The V gene is TRBV29-1, the J gene TRBJ2-1; D not resolved. In germline, CDR1 is SQVTM, CDR2 ANQGSEA. The CDR3 has 13 amino acids. Trimming shortened V by 4 bases and J by 9 bases, and 16 bases separated the two germline ends. CDR3 amino acids: CSVGPRWNGEQFF. In DNA form, the CDR3 reads TGCAGCGTTGGGCCTAGATGGAACGGTGAGCAGTTCTTC.